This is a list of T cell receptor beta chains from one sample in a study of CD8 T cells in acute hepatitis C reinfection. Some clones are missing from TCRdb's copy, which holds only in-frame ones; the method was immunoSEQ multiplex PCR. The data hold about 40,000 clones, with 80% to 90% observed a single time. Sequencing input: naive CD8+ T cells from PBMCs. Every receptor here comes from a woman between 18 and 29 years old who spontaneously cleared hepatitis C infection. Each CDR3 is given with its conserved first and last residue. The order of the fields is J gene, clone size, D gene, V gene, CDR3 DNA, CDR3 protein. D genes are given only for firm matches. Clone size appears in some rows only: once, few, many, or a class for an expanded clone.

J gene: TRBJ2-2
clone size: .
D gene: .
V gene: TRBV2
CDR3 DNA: TGTGCCAGCAGTGGTTTCGGCGACCCGAACACCGGGGAGCTGTTTTTT
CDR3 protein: CASSGFGDPNTGELFF

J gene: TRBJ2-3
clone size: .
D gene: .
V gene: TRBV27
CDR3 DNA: TGTGCCAGCACGCGGTCCTCCACAGATACGCAGTATTTT
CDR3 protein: CASTRSSTDTQYF

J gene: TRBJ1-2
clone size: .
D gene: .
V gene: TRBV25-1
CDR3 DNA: TGTGCCAGCAGTGAAGGTGGTAACTATGGCTACACCTTC
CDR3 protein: CASSEGGNYGYTF

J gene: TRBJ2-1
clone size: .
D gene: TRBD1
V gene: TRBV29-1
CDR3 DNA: TGCAGCGTGGGGCCACCGGGACAGGGAATCAATGAGCAGTTCTTC
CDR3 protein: CSVGPPGQGINEQFF

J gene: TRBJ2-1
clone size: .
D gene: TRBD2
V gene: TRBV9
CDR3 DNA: TGTGCCAGCACCACCGGGACTAGCGTCTACAATGAGCAGTTCTTC
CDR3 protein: CASTTGTSVYNEQFF

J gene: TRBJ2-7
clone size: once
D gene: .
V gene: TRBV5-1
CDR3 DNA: TGCGCCAGCAGCCCCAGGGATGCCTCCTACGAGCAGTACTTC
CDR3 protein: CASSPRDASYEQYF

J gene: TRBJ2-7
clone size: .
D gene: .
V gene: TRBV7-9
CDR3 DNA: TGTGCCAGCAGCCTCGGGTCAGTAGCCTACGAGCAGTACTTC
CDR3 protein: CASSLGSVAYEQYF

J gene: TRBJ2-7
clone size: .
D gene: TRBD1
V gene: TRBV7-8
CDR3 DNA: TGTGCCAGCAGCTTATTGGACAGGGGTGGTCTCGAGCAGTACTTC
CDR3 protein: CASSLLDRGGLEQYF

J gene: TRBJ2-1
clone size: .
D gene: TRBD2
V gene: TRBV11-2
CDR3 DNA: TGTGCCAGCAGCGCTTGGGGAGGAGCGGGAGGGCCTGATAATGAGCAGTTCTTC
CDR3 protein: CASSAWGGAGGPDNEQFF

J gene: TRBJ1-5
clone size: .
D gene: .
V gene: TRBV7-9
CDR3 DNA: TGTGCCAGCAGCCAAATCAGGGAGCCCCAGCATTTT
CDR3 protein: CASSQIREPQHF

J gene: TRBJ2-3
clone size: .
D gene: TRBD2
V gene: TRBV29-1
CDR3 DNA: TGCAGCGTCGCCAATCGGACTAGCGGACTCACAGATACGCAGTATTTT
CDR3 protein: CSVANRTSGLTDTQYF

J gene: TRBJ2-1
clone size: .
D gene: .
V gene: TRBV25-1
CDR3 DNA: TGTGCCAGCAGCGGGTATAGTGTACAGGGTTACAATGAGCAGTTCTTC
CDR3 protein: CASSGYSVQGYNEQFF

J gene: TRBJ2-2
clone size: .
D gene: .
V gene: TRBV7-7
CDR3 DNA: TGTGCCAGCACATACGCAGGGGTGTCCGGGGAGCTGTTTTTT
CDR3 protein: CASTYAGVSGELFF

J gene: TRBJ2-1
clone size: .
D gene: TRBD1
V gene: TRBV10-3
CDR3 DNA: TGTGCCATCAGCCCTCCAGGGACAGGGGTTGAGCAGTTCTTC
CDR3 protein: CAISPPGTGVEQFF

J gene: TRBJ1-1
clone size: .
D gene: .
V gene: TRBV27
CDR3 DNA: TGTGCCAGCAGTTTTGGAATCGAAGGGACTGAAGCTTTCTTT
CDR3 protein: CASSFGIEGTEAFF

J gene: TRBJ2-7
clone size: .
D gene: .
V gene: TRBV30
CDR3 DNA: TGTGCCTGGAGTTTGGGAGCTTCCTACGAGCAGTACTTC
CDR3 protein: CAWSLGASYEQYF

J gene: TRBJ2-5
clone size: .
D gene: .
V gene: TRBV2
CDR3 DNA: TGTGCCAGCGAGACCCAATCAGGGGAGACCCAGTACTTC
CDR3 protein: CASETQSGETQYF

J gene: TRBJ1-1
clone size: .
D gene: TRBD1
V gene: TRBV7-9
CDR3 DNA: TGTGCCAGCAGCCCAAAGGGGGTGGACAGGCCCACTGAAGCTTTCTTT
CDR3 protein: CASSPKGVDRPTEAFF

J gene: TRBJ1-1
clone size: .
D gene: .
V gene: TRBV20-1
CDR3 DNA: TGCAGTGCTATGGTGAACACTGAAGCTTTCTTT
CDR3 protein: CSAMVNTEAFF

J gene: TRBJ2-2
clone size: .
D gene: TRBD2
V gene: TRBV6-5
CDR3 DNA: TGTGCCAGCAGTTACTCGTCCGGGGGGGACACCGGGGAGCTGTTTTTT
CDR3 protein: CASSYSSGGDTGELFF

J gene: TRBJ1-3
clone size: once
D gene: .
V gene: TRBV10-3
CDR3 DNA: TGTGCCATCAGTGAGCCGGACGGCGAAGCCCCGGCTGGAAACACCATATATTTT
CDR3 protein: CAISEPDGEAPAGNTIYF

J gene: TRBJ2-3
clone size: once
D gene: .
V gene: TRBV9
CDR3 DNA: TGTGCCAGCAGCGACGGGGAAGGGGATACGCAGTATTTT
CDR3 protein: CASSDGEGDTQYF

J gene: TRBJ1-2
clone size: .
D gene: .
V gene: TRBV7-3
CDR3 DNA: TGTGCCAGTAGACCGGGACACATGGACTATGGCTACACCTTC
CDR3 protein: CASRPGHMDYGYTF

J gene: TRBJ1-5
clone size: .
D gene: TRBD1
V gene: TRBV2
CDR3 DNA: TGTGCCAGCAGTGACCGGGACAGGGAGGATCAGCCCCAGCATTTT
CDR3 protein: CASSDRDREDQPQHF

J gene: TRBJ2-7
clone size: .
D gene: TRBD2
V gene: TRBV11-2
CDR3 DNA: TGTGCCAGCAGCTTTTGGGGTTCGGGAGGGCCCATGTACGAGCAGTACTTC
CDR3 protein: CASSFWGSGGPMYEQYF

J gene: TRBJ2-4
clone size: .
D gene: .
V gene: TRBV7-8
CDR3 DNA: TGTGCCAGCAGCACCATTTCGAACATTCAGTACTTC
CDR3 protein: CASSTISNIQYF

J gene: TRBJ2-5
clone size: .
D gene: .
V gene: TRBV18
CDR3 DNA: TGTGCCAGCTCACCGGAATCCTCACGAGAGACCCAGTACTTC
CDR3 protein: CASSPESSRETQYF

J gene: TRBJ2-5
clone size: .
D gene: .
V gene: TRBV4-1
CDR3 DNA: TGCGCCAGCAGCCAAGTTCGGGAGAGGGAGACCCAGTACTTC
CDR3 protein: CASSQVRERETQYF

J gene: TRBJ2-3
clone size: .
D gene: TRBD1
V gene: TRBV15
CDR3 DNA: TGTGCCACCATGGACAGGAGCACAGATACGCAGTATTTT
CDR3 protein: CATMDRSTDTQYF